This is a list of T cell receptor beta chains from one sample in a study of memory CD4+ T cells and cytomegalovirus serostatus. Sequencing was performed with immunoSEQ multiplex PCR; in TCRdb, only in-frame clones are kept and a portion is missing. The sample contains under 55,000 clones, around 76% of which appear only once. Sequencing was carried out using memory CD4+ T cells from blood. Receptors originate from an adult in good health and CMV-seronegative. Each CDR3 is given with its conserved first and last residue. The order of the fields is CDR3 length, J gene, V gene, CDR3 protein.

16,TRBJ1-1,TRBV5-1,CASSLAKQGVNTEAFF
11,TRBJ1-3,TRBV20-1,CSAITGNTIYF
14,TRBJ2-7,TRBV11-1,CASSEGLAETEQYF
15,TRBJ2-3,TRBV7-3,CASSSGSGSTDTQYF
11,TRBJ1-1,TRBV10-2,CASKTGPEAFF
13,TRBJ1-1,TRBV5-4,CASSSGGSTEAFF
17,TRBJ1-3,TRBV7-2,CASSFFSSDLTGNTIYF
14,TRBJ2-3,TRBV7-3,CASSSTGATDTQYF
13,TRBJ2-7,TRBV5-1,CASNSGRDYEQYF
15,TRBJ1-5,TRBV27,CASSSPEGRNQPQHF
13,TRBJ2-7,TRBV19,CASSIGNLYEQYF
14,TRBJ1-5,TRBV28,CASSAPGRLQPQHF
16,TRBJ1-6,TRBV19,CASSISGDRGRSPLHF
15,TRBJ2-1,TRBV10-3,CAISDQGSSYNEQFF
14,TRBJ2-7,TRBV6-1,CASSERGSWYEQYF
14,TRBJ1-2,TRBV5-4,CASSYDRKGYGYTF
18,TRBJ2-5,TRBV7-9,CASSHRRVDRAIWETQYF
16,TRBJ1-1,TRBV7-8,CASSLGIGATNTEAFF
13,TRBJ1-2,TRBV5-1,CASTRPGSYGYTF
21,TRBJ1-1,TRBV5-1,CASSLRSATRWTGVMNTEAFF
14,TRBJ1-4,TRBV19,CASSSGTGNEKLFF
14,TRBJ1-2,TRBV19,CASSISAGGYGYTF
15,TRBJ1-1,TRBV19,CASSSRGDVGTEAFF
14,TRBJ1-4,TRBV9,CASSIQDGTGELFF
12,TRBJ2-7,TRBV29-1,CSVASGVDEQYF
13,TRBJ1-4,TRBV19,CASTRSINEKLFF
15,TRBJ1-2,TRBV5-1,CASSDGTATRSGYTF
16,TRBJ1-1,TRBV27,CASSPRGRASNTEAFF
14,TRBJ2-2,TRBV9,CASSVGLAAGELFF
15,TRBJ1-3,TRBV6-1,CASSDGRVSGNTIYF
15,TRBJ1-4,TRBV7-2,CASSLGDSFNEKLFF
13,TRBJ2-5,TRBV5-1,CASKLRGPSDQYF
15,TRBJ2-7,TRBV11-2,CASSLVGEVSYEQYF
19,TRBJ2-7,TRBV28,CASSPAYRTGGAGSYEQYF
15,TRBJ2-7,TRBV7-2,CASSPMGTGAYEQYF
13,TRBJ1-2,TRBV28,CASLGGVGYGYTF
14,TRBJ2-7,TRBV7-8,CASSRQGAAYEQYF
14,TRBJ2-2,TRBV18,CASSKQGNTGELFF
19,TRBJ1-6,TRBV4-2,CASSQAAQGRALPNSPLHF
17,TRBJ2-4,TRBV7-8,CASTSARAILAKNIQYF
15,TRBJ1-3,TRBV7-8,CASTLTAASGNTIYF
13,TRBJ2-7,TRBV6-6,CASCRTGGDEQYF
14,TRBJ2-5,TRBV7-9,CASSYRTGEETQYF
15,TRBJ2-2,TRBV5-4,CASSLGQGAGGELFF
14,TRBJ1-5,TRBV28,CASSLSAYNQPQHF
15,TRBJ2-3,TRBV15,CATSWERTNTDTQYF
14,TRBJ2-3,TRBV7-9,CASSTDTVVDTQYF
11,TRBJ1-2,TRBV29-1,CSVVGVDGYTF